The text below deals with one T cell receptor beta chain. There are 14 residues in the CDR3. CDR1 is MGHRA, CDR2 YSYEKL, per germline. These data come from a study of CXCR3-negative and CXCR3-positive naive CD8 T cells. Libraries of TRB cDNA were made by 5' RACE and carried UMIs. TCRdb processed the 5' RACE reads again and assigns one entry to each CDR3 protein, with no DNA. This sample's table reports 20,000 to 25,000 distinct CDR3 sequences. The TCR sequence derives from a human donor in good health. Some clones in this sample may be carry-over from other donors' samples. The chain links TRBV4-1 to TRBJ1-2. Sequencing was done on a sample of memory CD8+ T cells from blood. The CDR3 sequence is CASSQEMTDYGYTF.